The subject of this entry is one T cell receptor (beta chain). Its antigen is still unknown. It was CD45RO-negative cells, positively selected for CCR7, that made up naive CD8 cells, with terminally differentiated effector memory CD45RA+ cells excluded. The data were obtained in a study of shared clonotypes between healthy human individuals. Study-wide results and limits: Specimens sampled were limited to blood, with tissue repertoires likely differing. Several donors showed sharing of approximately 4.7% of naive CD4 clonotypes.

Profiling relied on immunoSEQ multiplex PCR, and the TCRdb table lists in-frame clones only, not all of them. The repertoire holds around 2,100,000 clones, with around 96% as singletons. The CDR3 contains 14 residues. In germline, CDR1 is MDHEN, CDR2 SYDVKM. Trimming cost V 7 bases and J 5 bases, with 12 bases left between them. This TCR was recovered from a young man in good health. Sequencing was performed on naive CD8+ T cells sorted from blood. V usage is TRBV28 and J usage is TRBJ1-6; no reliable D call. CDR3 sequence (DNA): TGTGCCAGCAAATGGGAACATAATAATTCACCCCTCCACTTT. Its protein is CASKWEHNNSPLHF.